This T cell receptor (beta chain) was captured by sequencing in a study of blood T cell repertoires in COVID-19. V dropped 8 bases and J dropped 2; count of bases not matched to a gene: 8. The CDR3 spans 15 residues. The germline CDR1 and CDR2 sequences are MDHEN and SYDVKM. The data were produced by immunoSEQ multiplex PCR, yet TCRdb's version contains in-frame clones alone and is incomplete. This table holds some 120,000 clones, 85% to 90% found once. This chain joins TRBV28 and TRBJ2-2; 7 bases are a match to TRBD1. The receptor's source is a human donor in a cohort sampled during active COVID-19. Sequenced input: peripheral blood. The CDR3 protein is CASQRQGLNTGELFF. The CDR3, as DNA: TGTGCCAGCCAACGACAGGGCTTAAACACCGGGGAGCTGTTTTTT.